The clone carrying this T cell receptor (beta chain) occurred a few times. Its antigen is as yet unknown. Specified treatment: approximately 9-day PBMC culture with coronavirus spike peptide pools or control peptides (ViraFEST assay). The CDR3 length is 13 residues. Trimming cost V 8 bases and J 15 bases, with 20 bases left between them. Germline CDR1 is SNHLY and CDR2 is FYNNEI. The data belong to a study of vaccination and CD4 T cells after COVID-19. Sequencing of the DNA from cultured CD4+ T cells was carried out with the Oncomine TCR Beta short-read assay. TCRdb reprocessed the PCR reads with MiXCR, giving one entry per CDR3 protein. The sample consists of 7,500 to 10,000 distinct CDR3 sequences, 40% to 60% of them appearing once.

The TCR was taken from a human donor who had recovered from COVID-19. The sample taken for sequencing was CD4+ T cells from blood, cultured in vitro. The chain uses TRBV2 and TRBJ1-6, with a possible D match to TRBD1 (5 bases). The CDR3: CASSAAPRVVLHF. CDR3 in DNA: TGTGCCAGCTCCGCGGCGCCCAGGGTTGTCCTCCACTTT.